The 2 T cell receptor beta chains in this list originate from one sample, sequenced in a study of T cells after posttransplantation cyclophosphamide. TCRdb's copy holds only in-frame clones and misses some; the assay was immunoSEQ multiplex PCR. The sample lists about 36,000 clones, roughly 78% occurring once. A marrow graft followed busulfan-fludarabine conditioning, with cyclophosphamide on days +3 and +4. The sample here was CD4+ T cells sorted from blood, taken 1,700 to 2,000 days after a stem cell transplant with posttransplant cyclophosphamide. The receptors were sampled from a female patient aged 40 to 50 who received an allogeneic stem cell transplant from a related donor, was CMV-positive, and had no GVHD. Some T cells may arise from the graft donor.

The chain uses TRBV6-4 and TRBJ2-1; possibly TRBD1 for D (7 bases). Trimming left V 3 bases short and J 10 bases short, with 16 bases between. Germline V gene data show CDR1 as MRHNA and CDR2 as SNTAGT. The CDR3 sequence is 14 residues long. The CDR3 DNA reads TGTGCCAGCAGTGAATTGCAGGGGGGTAGGGAGCAGTTCTTC. It encodes CASSELQGGREQFF.

The V gene is TRBV5-1, the J gene TRBJ1-4; TRBD1 matches 9 bases. Germline CDR1 and CDR2: SGHRS and YFSETQ. J was trimmed by 2 bases and V by 0 bases; bases with no gene match: 2. The CDR3 totals 16 residues. The CDR3 DNA follows: TGCGCCAGCAGCTTGGGAGGGACAGGGACTAATGAAAAACTGTTTTTT. Amino acids: CASSLGGTGTNEKLFF. The whole variable domain, filled in from reference TRBV5-1 and TRBJ1-4, reads KAGVTQTPRYLIKTRGQQVTLSCSPISGHRSVSWYQQTPGQGLQFLFEYFSETQRNKGNFPGRFSGRQFSNSRSEMNVSTLELGDSALYLCASSLGGTGTNEKLFFGSGTQLSVL.